Listed below are T cell receptor beta chains from one sample, sequenced in a study of T cell changes during pregnancy in multiple sclerosis. Profiled with immunoSEQ multiplex PCR; TCRdb holds only in-frame clones, not every one. The table has approximately 58,000 clones, around 90% seen once; the top ten hold more than 1.2%. Sequenced material: peripheral blood, taken in the second trimester of pregnancy. These receptors were obtained from a female donor with multiple sclerosis, enrolled in a pregnancy study. Both conserved end residues are part of each CDR3. D genes are given only for firm matches. Some rows mark clone size as missing; the rest say once, few, many or name a class of expanded clone.

clone_size j_call d_call v_call cdr3_nt cdr3_aa
- TRBJ1-1 - TRBV28 TGTGCCAGCAGTTTAGCTGAGATCAACACTGAAGCTTTCTTT CASSLAEINTEAFF
- TRBJ2-3 - TRBV11-2 TGTGCCAGCACGGCGGGGTACACAGATACGCAGTATTTT CASTAGYTDTQYF
- TRBJ2-7 TRBD2 TRBV19 TGTGCCAGTAGTATGGCGGGAGGGATCGAGCAGTACTTC CASSMAGGIEQYF
- TRBJ1-5 TRBD1 TRBV2 TGTGCCAGCGGACAGGGGAACAATCAGCCCCAGCATTTT CASGQGNNQPQHF
- TRBJ1-1 TRBD1 TRBV12-5 TGTGCTAGTGGTTTCCCGGGACAGGGGGCCTCTTGGGCTTTCTTT CASGFPGQGASWAFF
- TRBJ2-3 TRBD2 TRBV10-2 TGCGCCAGCAGTGATTCCTGGACTAGCGGGAGCACAGATACGCAGTATTTT CASSDSWTSGSTDTQYF
- TRBJ2-3 - TRBV12-5 TGTGCTAGTGGTTTGGAGGCGGGGACCACAGATACGCAGTATTTT CASGLEAGTTDTQYF
- TRBJ1-1 - TRBV10-3 TGTGCCATCAGACCACAGGTTCTGAACACTGAAGCTTTCTTT CAIRPQVLNTEAFF
- TRBJ2-5 TRBD1 TRBV29-1 TGCAGCTTGGGACAGGGGGCAGGGGAGACCCAGTACTTC CSLGQGAGETQYF
- TRBJ2-1 TRBD2 TRBV27 TGTGCCAGCAGTTTATATGGGGGGGAGGGCCAGGACAATGAGCAGTTCTTC CASSLYGGEGQDNEQFF
- TRBJ1-2 TRBD1 TRBV6-4 TGTGCCAGCAGTGACCCGGACAGGGGACTACGAGGCTACACCTTC CASSDPDRGLRGYTF
- TRBJ2-2 - TRBV7-2 TGTGCCAGCAGCCCAATGGGGGGCGGGGAGCTGTTTTTT CASSPMGGGELFF
once TRBJ1-4 TRBD1 TRBV4-3 TGCGCCAGCAGCCAAACCTGGGGACAGACTAATGAAAAACTGTTTTTT CASSQTWGQTNEKLFF
- TRBJ1-6 - TRBV19 TGTGCCAGTAGTTCCCAGGTGGAACCCCTCCACTTT CASSSQVEPLHF
- TRBJ2-7 TRBD2 TRBV5-4 TGTGCCAGCAGCTTAGGGCTAGCGGAGTACGAGCAGTACTTC CASSLGLAEYEQYF
- TRBJ2-5 TRBD1 TRBV5-5 TGTGCCAGCAGCCAATCAGGGGGCTTTGAGACCCAGTACTTC CASSQSGGFETQYF
few TRBJ2-3 TRBD2 TRBV6-4 TGTGCCAGCAGTGACGGGAGGGCTAGCACAGATACGCAGTATTTT CASSDGRASTDTQYF
- TRBJ2-5 TRBD1 TRBV5-4 TGTGCCAGCAGCTTGGCGGCAGGGGGCAACCAAGAGACCCAGTACTTC CASSLAAGGNQETQYF
once TRBJ2-7 - TRBV6-5 TGTGCCAGCAGTTCTGACTTTACAGGAGGGACCTACGAGCAGTACTTC CASSSDFTGGTYEQYF
- TRBJ2-5 TRBD2 TRBV2 TGTGCCAGCAAACAGCGGGAGGGCCCCGGGGAGACCCAGTACTTC CASKQREGPGETQYF
- TRBJ2-2 TRBD1 TRBV27 TGTGCCAGCAGAGGAGAGGGGGCTGTCACCGGGGAGCTGTTTTTT CASRGEGAVTGELFF
- TRBJ2-5 TRBD2 TRBV5-1 TGCGCCAGCAGCTCCGGACTAGCGGGAGGGTCGGAGACCCAGTACTTC CASSSGLAGGSETQYF
- TRBJ2-6 TRBD2 TRBV6-4 TGTGCCAGCAGTGACTCGGATAGCGGGATATCTGGGGCCAACGTCCTGACTTTC CASSDSDSGISGANVLTF
- TRBJ1-1 TRBD1 TRBV7-9 TGTGCCACCTCCTCCCGGGACAGGGGGCTTAGCACTGAAGCTTTCTTT CATSSRDRGLSTEAFF
- TRBJ1-2 TRBD1 TRBV28 TGTGCCAGCAGTTTTGACAGGGAAAACTATGGCTACACCTTC CASSFDRENYGYTF
- TRBJ2-1 - TRBV12-5 TGTGCTAGTGGTTTGTCCCTAAACCTTAATGACAGGTACGGTGAGCAGTTCTTC CASGLSLNLNDRYGEQFF
- TRBJ2-3 - TRBV10-3 TGTGCCATCAGTGAGTCTTACACAGATACGCAGTATTTT CAISESYTDTQYF
- TRBJ1-5 - TRBV18 TGTGCCAGCTCACAGACAGAAGATAATCAGCCCCAGCATTTT CASSQTEDNQPQHF
- TRBJ1-5 - TRBV28 TGTGCCAGCGGGGAGCTGGGTCACAACAATCAGCCCCAGCATTTT CASGELGHNNQPQHF
- TRBJ2-7 TRBD1 TRBV5-5 TGTGCCAGCAGCTTGTTCGCAGGGGGCTACGAGCAGTACTTC CASSLFAGGYEQYF
- TRBJ1-1 - TRBV2 TGTGCCAGCAGCGAGACAGATGAGGCTTTCTTT CASSETDEAFF
- TRBJ1-1 TRBD1 TRBV10-1 TGCGCCAGCCCCGACAGGGGTCTGGTCACTGAAGCTTTCTTT CASPDRGLVTEAFF
- TRBJ1-2 TRBD1 TRBV9 TGTGCCAGCAGCCCAGGGACAGGGGGCCGCTTC CASSPGTGGRF
- TRBJ2-7 TRBD1 TRBV2 TGTGCCAGCATCTCGGGACAGGGGGCAAACGAGCAGTACTTC CASISGQGANEQYF
- TRBJ2-1 TRBD2 TRBV5-1 TGCGCCAGCAGCTTGGGACTAGCAGGTGAGCAGTTCTTC CASSLGLAGEQFF
- TRBJ1-2 - TRBV30 TGTGCCTGGAGTGTAAGGGGTTCCTATGGCTACACCTTC CAWSVRGSYGYTF
- TRBJ2-5 - TRBV7-9 TGTGCCAGCAGCCCGCCCTTCCGCTCGGGAGAGACCCAGTACTTC CASSPPFRSGETQYF
- TRBJ2-5 - TRBV5-6 TGTGCCAGCAGCTTGGGGCCCAGCGAAGAGACCCAGTACTTC CASSLGPSEETQYF
- TRBJ2-1 - TRBV10-1 TGCGCCAGCAGGGGCTCCGATGGGACATCTCGGTTCTTC CASRGSDGTSRFF
- TRBJ2-7 TRBD1 TRBV28 TGTGCCAGCAGTTCACCCGACAGGGCCAACTACGAGCAGTACTTC CASSSPDRANYEQYF
- TRBJ2-3 - TRBV27 TGTGCCAGCAGTTCCAGGACAGGGGACCTAGCGGGAGATTTGTATTTT CASSSRTGDLAGDLYF
- TRBJ1-2 TRBD1 TRBV5-1 TGCGCCAGCAGCTCATTACAGGGGGTCCACTATGGCTACACCTTC CASSSLQGVHYGYTF
- TRBJ2-5 - TRBV19 TGTGCCAGTAGTATACTGGGGGCTGAAGAGACCCAGTACTTC CASSILGAEETQYF
- TRBJ1-1 - TRBV6-1 TGTGCCAGCAGTGTGAACAGGAACACTGAAGCTTTCTTT CASSVNRNTEAFF
few TRBJ2-7 TRBD1 TRBV2 TGTGCCAGGAGGGACAGGGAGGCCGAGCAGTACTTC CARRDREAEQYF
- TRBJ1-5 TRBD1 TRBV4-1 TGCGCCAGCAGCAAAGGACAGGGTGAGGCCGCTAGCAATCAGCCCCAGCATTTT CASSKGQGEAASNQPQHF
- TRBJ2-3 - TRBV5-6 TGTGCCAGCAGCTTGGAGTTCGGTCCTATCACAGATACGCAGTATTTT CASSLEFGPITDTQYF
- TRBJ2-1 TRBD2 TRBV11-3 TGTGCCAGCAGCTTAGGCATGGGACTAGCTAACAATGAGCAGTTCTTC CASSLGMGLANNEQFF
- TRBJ1-1 - TRBV11-3 TGTGCCAGCAGCACCGCTGGATCGGGTGCTTTCTTT CASSTAGSGAFF
- TRBJ2-1 - TRBV5-6 TGTGCCAGCAGCTTGGTTCAGGACTCCTACAATGAGCAGTTCTTC CASSLVQDSYNEQFF
- TRBJ2-3 TRBD2 TRBV4-3 TGCGCCAGCAGCCAAAAGAGAGCGGGAGGGCACACAGATACGCAGTATTTT CASSQKRAGGHTDTQYF
- TRBJ2-1 TRBD2 TRBV29-1 TGCAGCGTTGATAGGGCGGGAGGGCCTAATGAGCAGTTCTTC CSVDRAGGPNEQFF
once TRBJ2-5 TRBD1 TRBV5-4 TGTGCCAGCAGCTTAGGGACAGCTATCCAAGAGACCCAGTACTTC CASSLGTAIQETQYF